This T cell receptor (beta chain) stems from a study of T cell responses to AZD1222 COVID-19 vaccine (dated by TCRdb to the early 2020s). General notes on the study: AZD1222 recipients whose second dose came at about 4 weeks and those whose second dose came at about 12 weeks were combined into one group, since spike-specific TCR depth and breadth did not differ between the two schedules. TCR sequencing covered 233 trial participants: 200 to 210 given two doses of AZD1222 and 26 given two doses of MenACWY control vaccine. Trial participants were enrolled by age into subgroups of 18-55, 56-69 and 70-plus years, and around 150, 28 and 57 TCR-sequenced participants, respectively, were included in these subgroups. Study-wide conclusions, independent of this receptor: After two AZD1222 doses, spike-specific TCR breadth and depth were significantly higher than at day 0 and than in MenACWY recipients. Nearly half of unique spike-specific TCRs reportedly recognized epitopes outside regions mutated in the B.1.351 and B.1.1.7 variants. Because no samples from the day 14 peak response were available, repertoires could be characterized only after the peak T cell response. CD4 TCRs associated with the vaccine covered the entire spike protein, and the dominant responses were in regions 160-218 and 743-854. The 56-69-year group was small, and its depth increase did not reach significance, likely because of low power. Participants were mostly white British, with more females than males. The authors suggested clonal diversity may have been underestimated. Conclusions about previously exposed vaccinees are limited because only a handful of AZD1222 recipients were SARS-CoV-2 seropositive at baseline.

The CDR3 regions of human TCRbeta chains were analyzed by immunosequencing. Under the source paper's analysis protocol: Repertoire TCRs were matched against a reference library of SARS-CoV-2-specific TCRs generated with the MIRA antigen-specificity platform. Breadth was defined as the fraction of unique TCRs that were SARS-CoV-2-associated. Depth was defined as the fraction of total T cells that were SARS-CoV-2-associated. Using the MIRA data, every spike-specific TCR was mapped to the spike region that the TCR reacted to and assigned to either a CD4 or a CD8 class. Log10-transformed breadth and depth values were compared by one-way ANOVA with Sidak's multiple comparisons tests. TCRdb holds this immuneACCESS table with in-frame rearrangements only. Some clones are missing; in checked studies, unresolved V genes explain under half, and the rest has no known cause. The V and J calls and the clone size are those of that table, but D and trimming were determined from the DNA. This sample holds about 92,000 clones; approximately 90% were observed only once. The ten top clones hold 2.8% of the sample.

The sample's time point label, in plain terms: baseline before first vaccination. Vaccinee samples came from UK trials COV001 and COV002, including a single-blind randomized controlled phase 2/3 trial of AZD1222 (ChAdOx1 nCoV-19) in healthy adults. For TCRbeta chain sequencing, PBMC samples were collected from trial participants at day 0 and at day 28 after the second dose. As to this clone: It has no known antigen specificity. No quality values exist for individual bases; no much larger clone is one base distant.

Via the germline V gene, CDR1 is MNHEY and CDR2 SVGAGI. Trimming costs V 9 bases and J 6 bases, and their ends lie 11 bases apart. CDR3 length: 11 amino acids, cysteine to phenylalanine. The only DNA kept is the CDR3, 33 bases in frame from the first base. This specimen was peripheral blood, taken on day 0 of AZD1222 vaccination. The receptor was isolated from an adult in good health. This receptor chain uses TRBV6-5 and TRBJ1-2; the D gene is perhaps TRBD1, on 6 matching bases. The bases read TGTGCCAGTTCGACAGGAGATGGCTACACCTTC. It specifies CASSTGDGYTF.